A selection of T cell receptor beta chains follows, all from one sample in a study of blood T cell repertoires in COVID-19. The data were produced by immunoSEQ multiplex PCR, yet TCRdb's version contains in-frame clones alone and is incomplete. The table includes a few hundred thousand clones, roughly 90% detected once. Sequencing was done on a sample of peripheral blood. The receptors come from a woman in her 30s with COVID-19, enrolled during active disease. Each CDR3 is given with its conserved first and last residue. A D gene is named only where the DNA matches it firmly. Clone sizes are given selectively: once, few, many, or a class where the clone is expanded.

v_call	d_call	cdr3_length	clone_size	j_call	cdr3_nt	cdr3_aa
TRBV28	.	17	.	TRBJ2-7	TGTGCCAGCAGGGGCGGCAAGGGGCAGGCCAGCTCCTACGAGCAGTACTTC	CASRGGKGQASSYEQYF
TRBV2	.	14	.	TRBJ1-6	TGTGCCAGCAGATTCAAACAGGGCCCTTCACCCCTCCACTTT	CASRFKQGPSPLHF
TRBV30	TRBD1	15	.	TRBJ1-2	TGTGCCTGGAGATTTCCCGGGACAGGGATCTATGGCTACACCTTC	CAWRFPGTGIYGYTF
TRBV11-3	.	15	.	TRBJ2-3	TGTGCCAGCAGCTTAGGGGGCCAAGGAAGAGGTACGCAGTATTTT	CASSLGGQGRGTQYF
TRBV19	.	13	.	TRBJ1-1	TGTGCCAGTAGTATGGGGAGAGGCACTGAAGCTTTCTTT	CASSMGRGTEAFF
TRBV4-1	.	12	.	TRBJ1-1	TGCGCCAGCAGCGTCGGGGGCACTGAAGCTTTCTTT	CASSVGGTEAFF
TRBV5-4	.	15	.	TRBJ1-6	TGTGCCAGCAGCCCACGTGGGGGGTCGAATTCACCCCTCCACTTT	CASSPRGGSNSPLHF
TRBV3-1/TRBV3-2	.	12	.	TRBJ2-1	TGTGCCAGCAGCCAAGAAGGACTTGAGCAGTTCTTC	CASSQEGLEQFF
TRBV6-6	.	14	.	TRBJ2-5	TGTGCCAGCAGTTACCCGGGTGTTTCAGAGACCCAGTACTTC	CASSYPGVSETQYF
TRBV19	TRBD1	14	.	TRBJ2-7	TGTGCCAGTAGTTCCGGACAGGGCGCCTACGAGCAGTACTTC	CASSSGQGAYEQYF
TRBV19	.	15	.	TRBJ2-1	TGTGCCAGTAGTATCGATAGCGATCCCTACAATGAGCAGTTCTTC	CASSIDSDPYNEQFF
TRBV9	TRBD2	15	.	TRBJ2-2	TGTGCCAGCAGCGCCGGGACTAGAGACACCGGGGAGCTGTTTTTT	CASSAGTRDTGELFF
TRBV3-1/TRBV3-2	TRBD2	16	.	TRBJ2-2	TGTGCCAGCAGCCTCCCTAGCGGTGGTGGCACCGGGGAGCTGTTTTTT	CASSLPSGGGTGELFF
TRBV25-1	TRBD1	16	many	TRBJ1-6	TGTGCCAGCACCAAAGGGACAGGGACCAGAGATTCACCCCTCCACTTT	CASTKGTGTRDSPLHF
TRBV11-2	.	17	.	TRBJ1-2	TGTGCCAGCAGCTTAGGGGGGGGAGAGGGGAAGGGCTATGGCTACACCTTC	CASSLGGGEGKGYGYTF
TRBV2	.	13	many	TRBJ1-5	TGTGCCAGCACCGAGTCAGGGTATCAGCCCCAGCATTTT	CASTESGYQPQHF